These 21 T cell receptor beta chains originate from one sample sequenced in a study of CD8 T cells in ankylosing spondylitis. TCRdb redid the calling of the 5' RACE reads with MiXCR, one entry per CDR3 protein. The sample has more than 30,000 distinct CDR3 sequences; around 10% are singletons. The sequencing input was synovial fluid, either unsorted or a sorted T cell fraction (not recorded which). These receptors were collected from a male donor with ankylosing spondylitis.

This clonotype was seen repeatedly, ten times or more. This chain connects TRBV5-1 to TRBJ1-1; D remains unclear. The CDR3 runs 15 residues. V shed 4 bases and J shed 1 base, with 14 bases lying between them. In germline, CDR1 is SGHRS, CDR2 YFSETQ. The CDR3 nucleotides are TGCGCCAGCAGCGTCGGGTACGGGAAGAACACTGAAGCTTTCTTT. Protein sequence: CASSVGYGKNTEAFF.

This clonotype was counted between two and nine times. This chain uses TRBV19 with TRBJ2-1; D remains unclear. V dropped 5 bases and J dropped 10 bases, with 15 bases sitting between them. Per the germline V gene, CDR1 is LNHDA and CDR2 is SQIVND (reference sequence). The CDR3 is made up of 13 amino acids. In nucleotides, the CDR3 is TGTGCCAGTAGTGACGCTAGGGTTGGCGAGCAGTTCTTC. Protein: CASSDARVGEQFF.

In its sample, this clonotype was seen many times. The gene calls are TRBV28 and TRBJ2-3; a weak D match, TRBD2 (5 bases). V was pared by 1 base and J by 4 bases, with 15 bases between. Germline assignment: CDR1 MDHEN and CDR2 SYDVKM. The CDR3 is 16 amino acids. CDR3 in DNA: TGTGCCAGCAGTTTATCGGCGGGCCCGGCGGCAGATACGCAGTATTTT. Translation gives CASSLSAGPAADTQYF.

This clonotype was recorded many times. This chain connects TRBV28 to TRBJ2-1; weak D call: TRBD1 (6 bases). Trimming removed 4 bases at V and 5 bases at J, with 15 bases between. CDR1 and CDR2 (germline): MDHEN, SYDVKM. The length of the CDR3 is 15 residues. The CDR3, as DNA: TGTGCCAGCAGTTCTTACAGGGTTGTGAACAATGAGCAGTTCTTC. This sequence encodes CASSSYRVVNNEQFF.

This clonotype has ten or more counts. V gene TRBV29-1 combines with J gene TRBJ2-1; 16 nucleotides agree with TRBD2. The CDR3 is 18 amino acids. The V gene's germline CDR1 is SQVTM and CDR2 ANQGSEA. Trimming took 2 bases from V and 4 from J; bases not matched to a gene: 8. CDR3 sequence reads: CSVELGGTSGRVYNEQFF. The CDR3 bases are TGCAGCGTTGAATTAGGGGGGACTAGCGGGAGGGTTTACAATGAGCAGTTCTTC.

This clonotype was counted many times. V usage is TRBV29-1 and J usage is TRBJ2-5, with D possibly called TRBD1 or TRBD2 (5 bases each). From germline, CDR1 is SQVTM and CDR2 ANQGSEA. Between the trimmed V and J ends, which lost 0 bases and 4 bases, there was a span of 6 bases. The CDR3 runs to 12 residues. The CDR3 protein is CSVEDGGETQYF. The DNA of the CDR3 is TGCAGCGTTGAAGATGGGGGAGAGACCCAGTACTTC.

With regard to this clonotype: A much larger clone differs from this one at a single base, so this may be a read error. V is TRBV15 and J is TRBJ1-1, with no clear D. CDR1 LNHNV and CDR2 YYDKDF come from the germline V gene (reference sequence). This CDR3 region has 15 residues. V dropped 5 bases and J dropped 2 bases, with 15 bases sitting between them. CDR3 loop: CATSQAPSINTEAFF. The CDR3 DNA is TGTGCCACCAGCCAGGCACCGAGCATAAACACTGAAGCTTTCTTT.

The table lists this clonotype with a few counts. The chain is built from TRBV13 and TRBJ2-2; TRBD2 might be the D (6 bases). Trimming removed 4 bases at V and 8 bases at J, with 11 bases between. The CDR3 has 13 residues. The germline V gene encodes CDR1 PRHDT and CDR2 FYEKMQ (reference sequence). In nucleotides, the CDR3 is TGTGCCAGCAGCTCCGGGACTCCGGGGGAGCTGTTTTTT. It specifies CASSSGTPGELFF. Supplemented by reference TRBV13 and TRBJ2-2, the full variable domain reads AAGVIQSPRHLIKEKRETATLKCYPIPRHDTVYWYQQGPGQDPQFLISFYEKMQSDKGSIPDRFSAQQFSDYHSELNMSSLELGDSALYFCASSSGTPGELFFGEGSRLTVL.

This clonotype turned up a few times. The CDR3 loop reads CASSFSGTGSKDGYTF. The DNA for the CDR3 is TGTGCCAGCAGTTTCTCCGGGACAGGGAGCAAGGATGGCTACACCTTC. The chain joins TRBV28 to TRBJ1-2; 9 bases match TRBD1. Germline V gene sequence: CDR1 MDHEN, CDR2 SYDVKM. V dropped 3 bases and J dropped 6; count of bases not matched to a gene: 11. CDR3 length: 16 residues.

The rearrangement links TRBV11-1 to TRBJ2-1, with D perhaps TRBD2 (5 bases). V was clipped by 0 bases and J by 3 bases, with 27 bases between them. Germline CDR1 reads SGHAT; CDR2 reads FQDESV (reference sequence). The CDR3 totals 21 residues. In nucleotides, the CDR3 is TGTGCCAGCAGCTTAGCAAGGTATTCGACTAATACCTCATTGTACTACAATGAGCAGTTCTTC. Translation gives CASSLARYSTNTSLYYNEQFF.

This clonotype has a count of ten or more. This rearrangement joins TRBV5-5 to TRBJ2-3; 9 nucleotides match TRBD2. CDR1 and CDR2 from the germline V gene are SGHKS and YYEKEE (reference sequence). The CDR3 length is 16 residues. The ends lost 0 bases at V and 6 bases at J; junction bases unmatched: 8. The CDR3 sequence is CASSLAFLAGSDTQYF. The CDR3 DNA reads TGTGCCAGCAGCTTGGCTTTTCTAGCGGGATCTGATACGCAGTATTTT.

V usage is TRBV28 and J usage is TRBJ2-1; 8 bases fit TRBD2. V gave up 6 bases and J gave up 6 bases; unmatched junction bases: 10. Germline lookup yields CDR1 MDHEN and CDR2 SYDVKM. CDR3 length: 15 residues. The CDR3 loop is CASRGAGEGSNEQFF. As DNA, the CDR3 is TGTGCCAGCAGAGGAGCGGGAGAAGGTTCCAATGAGCAGTTCTTC.

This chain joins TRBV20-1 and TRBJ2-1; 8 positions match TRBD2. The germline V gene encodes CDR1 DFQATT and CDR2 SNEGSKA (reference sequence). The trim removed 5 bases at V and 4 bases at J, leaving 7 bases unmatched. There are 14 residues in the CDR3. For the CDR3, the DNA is TGCAGTGCTTTTAGCGGGATTTGGTACAATGAGCAGTTCTTC. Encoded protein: CSAFSGIWYNEQFF.

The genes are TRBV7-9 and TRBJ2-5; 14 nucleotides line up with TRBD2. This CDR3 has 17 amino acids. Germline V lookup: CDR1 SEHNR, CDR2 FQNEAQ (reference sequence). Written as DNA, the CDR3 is TGTGCGACGCATGGACTAGCGGGAGGCTCTTACCAAGAGACCCAGTACTTC. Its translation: CATHGLAGGSYQETQYF.

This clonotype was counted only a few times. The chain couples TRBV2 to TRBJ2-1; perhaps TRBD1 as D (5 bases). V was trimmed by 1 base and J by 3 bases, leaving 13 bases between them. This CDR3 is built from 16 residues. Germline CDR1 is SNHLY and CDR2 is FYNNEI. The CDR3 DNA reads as TGTGCCAGCAGTGAAGGGACGGCTAGGGGCTACAATGAGCAGTTCTTC. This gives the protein CASSEGTARGYNEQFF. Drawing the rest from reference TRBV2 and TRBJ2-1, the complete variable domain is EPEVTQTPSHQVTQMGQEVILRCVPISNHLYFYWYRQILGQKVEFLVSFYNNEISEKSEIFDDQFSVERPDGSNFTLKIRSTKLEDSAMYFCASSEGTARGYNEQFFGPGTRLTVL.

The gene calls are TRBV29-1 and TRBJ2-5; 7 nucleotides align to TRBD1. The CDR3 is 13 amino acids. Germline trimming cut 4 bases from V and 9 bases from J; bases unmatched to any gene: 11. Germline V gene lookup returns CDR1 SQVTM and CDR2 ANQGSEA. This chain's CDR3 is CSVGGQTYMAQYF. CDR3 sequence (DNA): TGCAGCGTTGGGGGACAGACTTATATGGCCCAGTACTTC.

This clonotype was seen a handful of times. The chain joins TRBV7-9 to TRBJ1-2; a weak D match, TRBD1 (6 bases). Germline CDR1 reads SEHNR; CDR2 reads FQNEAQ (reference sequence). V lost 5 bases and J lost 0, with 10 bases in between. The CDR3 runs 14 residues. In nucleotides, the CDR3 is TGTGCCAGCAGCCGGACAGAGACTAACTATGGCTACACCTTC. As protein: CASSRTETNYGYTF.

In DNA form, the CDR3 reads TGCGCCAGCAGCCAAGCTTTTTCGGCTAGCGCGTTTGGTGAGCAGTTCTTC. It is translated as CASSQAFSASAFGEQFF. The chain couples TRBV4-1 to TRBJ2-1; the D gene is possibly TRBD2 (6 bases). CDR3 length equals 17 residues. In germline, CDR1 is MGHRA, CDR2 YSYEKL. Trimming took off 1 base at V and 9 bases at J, with 22 bases between the two ends.

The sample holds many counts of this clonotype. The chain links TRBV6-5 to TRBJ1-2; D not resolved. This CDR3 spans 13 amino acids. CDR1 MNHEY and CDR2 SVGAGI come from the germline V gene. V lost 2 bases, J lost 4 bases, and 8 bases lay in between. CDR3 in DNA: TGTGCCAGCAGTTACGACGGGAGCTATGGCTACACCTTC. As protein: CASSYDGSYGYTF.

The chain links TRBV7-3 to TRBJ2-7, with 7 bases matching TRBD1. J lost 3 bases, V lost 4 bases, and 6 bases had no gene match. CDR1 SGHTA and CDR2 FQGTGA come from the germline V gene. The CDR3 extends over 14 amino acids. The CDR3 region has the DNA TGTGCCAGCAGCTCGACAGGGAACATCTACGAGCAGTACTTC. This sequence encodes CASSSTGNIYEQYF.

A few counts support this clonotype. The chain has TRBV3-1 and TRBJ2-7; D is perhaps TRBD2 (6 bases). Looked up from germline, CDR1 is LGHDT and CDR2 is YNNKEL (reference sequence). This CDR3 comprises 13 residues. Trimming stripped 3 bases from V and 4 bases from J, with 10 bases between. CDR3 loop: CASSHQRVYEQYF. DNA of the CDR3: TGTGCCAGCAGCCACCAGCGGGTATACGAGCAGTACTTC.